The source of this TCR beta chain is a study of preoperative IRX-2 immunotherapy in early breast cancer. Clones were sequenced by immunoSEQ multiplex PCR, and TCRdb holds only the in-frame ones, with some missing. The sample records some 22,000 clones, approximately 95% being singletons. The V segment lost 0 bases and the J segment 6 bases; nucleotides outside the gene matches: 4. CDR1 is MNHEY, CDR2 SMNVEV, per germline (reference sequence). The CDR3 is 15 residues long. As for treatment: preoperative locoregional IRX-2 cytokine immunotherapy. Samples came from a phase Ib trial of preoperative locoregional IRX-2 cytokine immunotherapy.

The clonotype comes from a human donor with breast cancer. Source: tumor tissue, taken after IRX-2 immunotherapy. The chain is built from TRBV27 and TRBJ2-1; the match to TRBD2 covers 8 bases. The CDR3 sequence is CASSLSAGGRNEQFF. The CDR3 DNA sequence: TGTGCCAGCAGTTTATCGGCGGGAGGACGCAATGAGCAGTTCTTC.